These T cell receptor beta chains were read from a single sample in a study of cytomegalovirus exposure and HLA in healthy donors. Clones were sequenced by immunoSEQ multiplex PCR, and TCRdb holds only the in-frame ones, with some missing. This sample has 170,000 or so clones, with around three quarters found just once. The sample comprised PBMCs. Receptors originate from a boy under 18 in good health and CMV-seronegative. The CDR3 runs from the conserved cysteine through the conserved F or W. The D gene is left open where the match is weak. Some rows have no size entry. The others give once, few or many, or a class for an expanded clone.

CDR3: CASSSSGQHNSPLHF; DNA: -; J: TRBJ1-6; D: -; size: -; V: TRBV6-6
CDR3: CASSLQGPGYTF; DNA: TGTGCCAGCAGCTTACAGGGGCCTGGCTACACCTTC; J: TRBJ1-2; D: TRBD1; size: -; V: TRBV5-5
CDR3: CASSSRGGTGQQYF; DNA: TGTGCCAGCAGCTCCCGCGGGGGGACAGGGCAGCAGTACTTC; J: TRBJ2-7; D: -; size: once; V: TRBV7-3
CDR3: CASSYPSNRVEAFF; DNA: TGTGCCAGCAGTTACCCTTCTAACAGGGTTGAAGCTTTCTTT; J: TRBJ1-1; D: -; size: -; V: TRBV6-6
CDR3: CASSAGGTDTQYF; DNA: TGTGCCAGCAGTGCGGGGGGCACAGATACGCAGTATTTT; J: TRBJ2-3; D: -; size: -; V: TRBV2
CDR3: CSVDVSGGGNEQYF; DNA: TGCAGCGTTGATGTCAGCGGAGGAGGGAACGAGCAGTACTTC; J: TRBJ2-7; D: -; size: -; V: TRBV29-1
CDR3: CASSSGTGSTDTQYF; DNA: TGTGCCAGCAGTTCCGGGACAGGGAGCACAGATACGCAGTATTTT; J: TRBJ2-3; D: TRBD1; size: -; V: TRBV6-4
CDR3: CASSLPEGAAGTGELFF; DNA: TGTGCCAGCAGCCTTCCAGAGGGGGCCGCGGGGACCGGGGAGCTGTTTTTT; J: TRBJ2-2; D: -; size: once; V: TRBV13
CDR3: CSAVQGGEAFF; DNA: TGCAGTGCTGTCCAGGGTGGTGAAGCTTTCTTT; J: TRBJ1-1; D: -; size: -; V: TRBV20-1
CDR3: CASSELEVLNTEAFF; DNA: TGTGCCAGCAGTGAATTAGAGGTCTTGAACACTGAAGCTTTCTTT; J: TRBJ1-1; D: -; size: -; V: TRBV6-1
CDR3: CASSLSQGDAGNTIYF; DNA: TGCGCCAGCAGCTTGAGTCAGGGGGACGCTGGAAACACCATATATTTT; J: TRBJ1-3; D: TRBD1; size: -; V: TRBV5-1
CDR3: CSGDRDRAFF; DNA: TGCAGCGGGGACCGGGACAGAGCTTTCTTT; J: TRBJ1-1; D: TRBD1; size: -; V: TRBV29-1
CDR3: CAWSVPGTGGYEQYF; DNA: TGTGCCTGGAGTGTGCCCGGGACAGGGGGCTACGAGCAGTACTTC; J: TRBJ2-7; D: TRBD1; size: once; V: TRBV30
CDR3: CSVSQGATEAFF; DNA: TGCAGCGTTTCTCAGGGGGCCACTGAAGCTTTCTTT; J: TRBJ1-1; D: TRBD1; size: -; V: TRBV29-1
CDR3: CASSVGPTYGYTF; DNA: TGCGCCAGCAGTGTGGGGCCCACCTATGGCTACACCTTC; J: TRBJ1-2; D: -; size: -; V: TRBV10-1
CDR3: CASSKIRQESYFNYGYTF; DNA: TGTGCCAGCAGCAAAATTCGACAGGAAAGTTATTTTAACTATGGCTACACCTTC; J: TRBJ1-2; D: -; size: -; V: TRBV2
CDR3: CAISDPGALNTEAFF; DNA: TGTGCCATCAGTGATCCAGGGGCCTTGAACACTGAAGCTTTCTTT; J: TRBJ1-1; D: -; size: -; V: TRBV10-3
CDR3: CAWSNVRANYGYTF; DNA: TGTGCCTGGAGTAATGTCAGGGCTAACTATGGCTACACCTTC; J: TRBJ1-2; D: -; size: -; V: TRBV30
CDR3: CASSPDKGSEKLFF; DNA: TGCGCCAGCAGCCCGGATAAGGGGTCTGAAAAACTGTTTTTT; J: TRBJ1-4; D: -; size: once; V: TRBV4-3
CDR3: CASSFSQSNYGYTF; DNA: TGTGCCAGCAGCTTTAGCCAGTCCAACTATGGCTACACCTTC; J: TRBJ1-2; D: -; size: -; V: TRBV11-3
CDR3: CSAMSSGYTF; DNA: TGCAGTGCTATGAGCTCTGGCTACACCTTC; J: TRBJ1-2; D: -; size: -; V: TRBV20-1
CDR3: CSVTGSTEAFF; DNA: TGCAGCGTTACAGGGAGCACTGAAGCTTTCTTT; J: TRBJ1-1; D: -; size: -; V: TRBV29-1
CDR3: CASSSEGVFNSPLHF; DNA: TGTGCCAGCAGCTCTGAGGGGGTGTTTAATTCACCCCTCCACTTT; J: TRBJ1-6; D: -; size: -; V: TRBV11-2
CDR3: CASSFLQGHAGELFF; DNA: TGTGCCAGCAGCTTTTTACAGGGACACGCCGGGGAGCTGTTTTTT; J: TRBJ2-2; D: -; size: -; V: TRBV11-2
CDR3: CATSRYRGRSDTQYF; DNA: TGTGCCACCAGCAGATACAGGGGGCGCTCAGATACGCAGTATTTT; J: TRBJ2-3; D: TRBD1; size: -; V: TRBV15
CDR3: CSVQGRAGNTIYF; DNA: TGCAGCGTCCAGGGGAGGGCTGGAAACACCATATATTTT; J: TRBJ1-3; D: -; size: -; V: TRBV29-1
CDR3: CASSLKDRAYPLANTEAFF; DNA: TGTGCCAGCAGCTTGAAGGATAGGGCATATCCGCTAGCTAACACTGAAGCTTTCTTT; J: TRBJ1-1; D: -; size: -; V: TRBV5-4
CDR3: CASSYRVPGELFF; DNA: TGTGCCAGCAGCTACAGGGTGCCCGGGGAGCTGTTTTTT; J: TRBJ2-2; D: -; size: -; V: TRBV7-8
CDR3: CASSLGGQSHPGEQYF; DNA: TGTGCCAGCAGCTTAGGCGGACAGTCCCACCCCGGGGAGCAGTACTTC; J: TRBJ2-7; D: -; size: -; V: TRBV11-3